This T cell receptor beta chain derives from a study of T-cell reconstitution after alpha-beta-depleted transplantation in children. The TCRbeta library incorporated unique molecular identifiers. TCRdb reanalysed the PCR reads using MiXCR and keeps one entry per CDR3 protein. The sample holds fewer than 95,000 distinct CDR3 sequences, less than 15% seen once. This clonotype was seen many times. The clonotype comes from a human donor who donated a stem cell graft to a child with inherited bone marrow failure. The sequences come from PBMCs from the stem cell graft donor, collected from the stem cell graft.

This CDR3 is CASSSWGSAGDLTYNEQFF. The CDR3 DNA sequence: TGCGCCAGCAGCTCCTGGGGCTCGGCAGGGGACCTCACCTACAATGAGCAGTTCTTC. The V call is TRBV5-1, the J call TRBJ2-1; TRBD1 might be the D (6 bases). The germline V and J ends were trimmed by 3 bases and 2 bases, with 24 bases remaining between them. Germline loops: CDR1 SGHRS, CDR2 YFSETQ. CDR3 size: 19 residues. The full variable domain, rest sourced from reference TRBV5-1 and TRBJ2-1, is KAGVTQTPRYLIKTRGQQVTLSCSPISGHRSVSWYQQTPGQGLQFLFEYFSETQRNKGNFPGRFSGRQFSNSRSEMNVSTLELGDSALYLCASSSWGSAGDLTYNEQFFGPGTRLTVL.